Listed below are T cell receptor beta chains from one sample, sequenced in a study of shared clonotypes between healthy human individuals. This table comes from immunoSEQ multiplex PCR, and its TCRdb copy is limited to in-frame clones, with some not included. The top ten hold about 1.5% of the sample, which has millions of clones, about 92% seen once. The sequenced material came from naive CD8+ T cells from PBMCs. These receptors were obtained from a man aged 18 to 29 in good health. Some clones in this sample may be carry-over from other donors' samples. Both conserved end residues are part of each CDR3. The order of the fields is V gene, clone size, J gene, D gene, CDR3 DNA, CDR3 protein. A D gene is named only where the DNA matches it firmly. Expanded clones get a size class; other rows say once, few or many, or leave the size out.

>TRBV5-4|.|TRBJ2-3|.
TGTGCCAGCAGCTTAACGACCCGGGCCTCCACAGATACGCAGTATTTT
CASSLTTRASTDTQYF
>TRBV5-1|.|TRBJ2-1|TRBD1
TGCGCCAGCAGCGCTCCGGGACAGGGGGCTGACAATGAGCAGTTCTTC
CASSAPGQGADNEQFF
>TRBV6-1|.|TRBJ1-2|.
TGTGCCAGCAGTGACAGGGTTTACTATGGCTACACCTTC
CASSDRVYYGYTF
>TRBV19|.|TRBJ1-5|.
TGTGCCAGTACCGAGGGCGGCCAGCCCCAGCATTTT
CASTEGGQPQHF
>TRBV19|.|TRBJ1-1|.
TGTGCCAGTAGACTGGGTAACACTGAAGCTTTCTTT
CASRLGNTEAFF
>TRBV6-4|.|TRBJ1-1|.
TGTGCCAGCAGTGGCGGGAACCCCACTGAAGCTTTCTTT
CASSGGNPTEAFF
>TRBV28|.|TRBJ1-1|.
TGTGCCAGCAGTTTTACAATCGCCGAAACTTTCTTT
CASSFTIAETFF
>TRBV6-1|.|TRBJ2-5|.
TGTGCCAGCAGTGAATGGCAGGACGTCGATGAAGAGACCCAGTACTTC
CASSEWQDVDEETQYF
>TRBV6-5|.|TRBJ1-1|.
TGTGCCAGCAGTTACTACGAGGGGCTGTATTCTGAAGCTTTCTTT
CASSYYEGLYSEAFF
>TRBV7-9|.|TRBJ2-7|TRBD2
TGTGCCAGCGAGACTGCACTAGCGCCTTTCGAGCAGTACTTC
CASETALAPFEQYF
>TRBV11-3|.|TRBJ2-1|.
TGTGCCAGCAGCCAAAGGGGGGAGGGCCGTGGTGAGCAGTTCTTC
CASSQRGEGRGEQFF
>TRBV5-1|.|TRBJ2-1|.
TGCGCCAGCAGCTTGGAGGCGGGCTCCTACAATGAGCAGTTCTTC
CASSLEAGSYNEQFF
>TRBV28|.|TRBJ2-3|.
TGTGCCCTGGGCTTAGATACGCAGTATTTT
CALGLDTQYF
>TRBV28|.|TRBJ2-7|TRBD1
TGTGCCAGCAGTTTGGGACAGGGGTTTACCTACGAGCAGTACTTC
CASSLGQGFTYEQYF
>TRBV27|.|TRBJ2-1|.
TGTGCCAGCAGACGGACTTCCGACAATGAGCAGTTCTTC
CASRRTSDNEQFF
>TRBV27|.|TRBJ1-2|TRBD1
TGTGCCAGCAGTCCGCTCCGGACAGGGGGTCCGGGTGGCTACACCTTC
CASSPLRTGGPGGYTF
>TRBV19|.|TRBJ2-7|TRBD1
TGTGCCAGTAGTAACCGGGACAGGAGCTACGAGCAGTACTTC
CASSNRDRSYEQYF
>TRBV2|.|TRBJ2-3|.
TGTGCCAGCAGTGACAGAAAGGGGGATACGCAGTATTTT
CASSDRKGDTQYF
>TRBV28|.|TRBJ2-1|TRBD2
TGTGCCAGCACCCCTTTGGCTAGCGGGGCTTACCTGTCGTACAATGAGCAGTTCTTC
CASTPLASGAYLSYNEQFF
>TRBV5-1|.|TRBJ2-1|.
TGCGCCAGCAGCTTGGGACGGGGGAGCTCCTACAATGAGCAGTTCTTC
CASSLGRGSSYNEQFF
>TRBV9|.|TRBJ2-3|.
TGTGCCAGCAGCGCCCGGGGGGCCTACGCAGATACGCAGTATTTT
CASSARGAYADTQYF
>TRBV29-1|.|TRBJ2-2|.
TGCAGCGTTTGCCCGACAAGCGGGAACACCGGGGAGCTGTTTTTT
CSVCPTSGNTGELFF
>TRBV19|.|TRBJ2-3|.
TGTGCCAGTAGTCGGGACTGGTTGAAGGATACGCAGTATTTT
CASSRDWLKDTQYF
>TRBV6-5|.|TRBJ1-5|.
TGTGCCAGCAGTTACTCGAGATTGGGGGGTCCTCAGCCCCAGCATTTT
CASSYSRLGGPQPQHF
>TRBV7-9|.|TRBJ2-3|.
TGTGCCAGCAGCCCTGGTGGCCGGCGCACAGATACGCAGTATTTT
CASSPGGRRTDTQYF
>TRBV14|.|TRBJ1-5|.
TGTGCCAGCAGCCCGCGAGGGGGGAATCAGCCCCAGCATTTT
CASSPRGGNQPQHF
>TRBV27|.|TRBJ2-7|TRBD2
TGTGCCAGCATGGGGTTATCGGGAGGCCCCCCAGCGTACTTC
CASMGLSGGPPAYF
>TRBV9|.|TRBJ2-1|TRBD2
TGTGCCAGCAGTCCTAGCGGGAGGGCGAGCAATGAGCAGTTCTTC
CASSPSGRASNEQFF
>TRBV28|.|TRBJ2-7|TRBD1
TGTGCCAGCAGTTGGACAGGGGAAACCTACGAGCAGTACTTC
CASSWTGETYEQYF
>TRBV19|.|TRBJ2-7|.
TGTGCCAGTAGTGAAGGGGGAGAGTACGAGCAGTACTTC
CASSEGGEYEQYF
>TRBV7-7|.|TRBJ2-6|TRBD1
TGTGCCAGCAGCCCTTCGACAGGGGCGCACTCTGGGGCCAACGTCCTGACTTTC
CASSPSTGAHSGANVLTF
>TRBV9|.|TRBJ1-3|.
TGTGCCAGCAGCGTAGAGGCCCTACTCTCTGGAAACACCATATATTTT
CASSVEALLSGNTIYF
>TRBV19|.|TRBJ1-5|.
TGTGCCAGTAGCACCGACGGGGGACGGCAGCCCCAGCATTTT
CASSTDGGRQPQHF
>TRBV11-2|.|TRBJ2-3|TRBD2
TGTGCCAGCGTCCCTCGGGGGGAGAGGGCGGATACGCAGTATTTT
CASVPRGERADTQYF
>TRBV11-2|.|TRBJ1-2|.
TGTGCCCCCTGGGCGGGAAGGGGGGAATCGGTCGCTAACTATGGCTACACCTTC
CAPWAGRGESVANYGYTF
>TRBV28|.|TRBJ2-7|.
TGTGCCAGCAGTCGAACAGGGGAGGCCTACGAGCAGTACTTC
CASSRTGEAYEQYF
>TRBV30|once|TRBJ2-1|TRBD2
TGTGCCTGGAGTGTTGGAGCGGGAGAGGATGAGCAGTTCTTC
CAWSVGAGEDEQFF
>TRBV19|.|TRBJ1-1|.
.
CASSVGPGGEGPRTEAFF
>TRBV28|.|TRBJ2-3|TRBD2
TGTGCCAGCAGTTTTCTGCCCACTAGCGGTAGCACAGATACGCAGTATTTT
CASSFLPTSGSTDTQYF
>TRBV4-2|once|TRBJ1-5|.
TGTGCCAGCAGCCAGTGGTACAGCTTAACAACTAATCAGCCCCAGCATTTT
CASSQWYSLTTNQPQHF
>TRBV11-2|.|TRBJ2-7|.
TGTGCCAGCAGCTTCCACCCCACAGTCCTCTCCTACGAGCAGTACTTC
CASSFHPTVLSYEQYF
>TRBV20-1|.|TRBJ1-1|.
TGCAGTGCTAGACTACCTGAAGCTTTCTTT
CSARLPEAFF
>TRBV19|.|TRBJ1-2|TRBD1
TGTGCCAGTAGTGCCCACAGGGGTTTGGGCTACACCTTC
CASSAHRGLGYTF
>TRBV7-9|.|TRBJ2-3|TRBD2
TGTGCCAGCAGCTTCTTTATTTTAGCGGGAGGGTTAACAGATACGCAGTATTTT
CASSFFILAGGLTDTQYF
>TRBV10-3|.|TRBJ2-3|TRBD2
TGTGCCATCAGTGAGTGGGCTAGCGGGGACACAGATACGCAGTATTTT
CAISEWASGDTDTQYF
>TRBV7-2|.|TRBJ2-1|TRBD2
TGTGCCAGCAGCTTACGGGGGGGCCTCGGGCCCTACAATGAGCAGTTCTTC
CASSLRGGLGPYNEQFF
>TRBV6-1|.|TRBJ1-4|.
TGTGCCAGCAGTGAAAGACTGACAGCAGGTGAAAAACTGTTTTTT
CASSERLTAGEKLFF
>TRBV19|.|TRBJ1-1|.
TGTGCCAGTAGTCGGGTGGGGTACCTTAACACTGAAGCTTTCTTT
CASSRVGYLNTEAFF
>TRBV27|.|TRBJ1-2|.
TGTGCCAGCAGTCCGGGACCTAAATATGGCTACACCTTC
CASSPGPKYGYTF
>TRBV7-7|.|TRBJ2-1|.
TGTGCCAGCAGCCCCCGCGGTGTAGGTTACAATGAGCAGTTCTTC
CASSPRGVGYNEQFF
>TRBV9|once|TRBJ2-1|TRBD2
TGTGCCAGCAGCGTAGATACTAGCGGCAATGAGCAGTTCTTC
CASSVDTSGNEQFF
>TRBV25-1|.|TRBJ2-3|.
TGTGCCAGCAGTGAAATGGGGAGCACAGATACGCAGTATTTT
CASSEMGSTDTQYF